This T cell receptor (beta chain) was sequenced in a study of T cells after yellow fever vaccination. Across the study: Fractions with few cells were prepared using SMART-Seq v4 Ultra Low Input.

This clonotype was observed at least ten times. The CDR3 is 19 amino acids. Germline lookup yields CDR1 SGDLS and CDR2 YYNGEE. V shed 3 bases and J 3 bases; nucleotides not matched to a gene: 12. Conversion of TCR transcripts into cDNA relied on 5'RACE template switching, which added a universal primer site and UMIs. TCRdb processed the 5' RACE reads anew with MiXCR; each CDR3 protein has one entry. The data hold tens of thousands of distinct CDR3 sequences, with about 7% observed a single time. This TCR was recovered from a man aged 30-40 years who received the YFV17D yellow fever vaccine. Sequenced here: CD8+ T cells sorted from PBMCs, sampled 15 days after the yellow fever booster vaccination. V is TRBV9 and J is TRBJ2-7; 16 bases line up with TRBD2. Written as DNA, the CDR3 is TGTGCCAGCAGCGCACACCCGGGACTAGCGGGAGGGTCTAGCTACGAGCAGTACTTC. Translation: CASSAHPGLAGGSSYEQYF.